This record looks at one TCR beta chain sequence and its context. This sample is part of a study of blood T cell repertoires in COVID-19. Study summary: Sample material is recorded as cDNA or gDNA derived from T cells, B-cell-depleted T cells, or PBMCs.

Germline loops: CDR1 SGHDT, CDR2 YYEEEE. The V end was cut by 0 bases, the J end by 1 base, with 13 bases between. The CDR3 is 17 residues long. Here immunoSEQ multiplex PCR was the method, and the copy in TCRdb shows in-frame clones only, minus some. This sample has fewer than 400,000 clones, with 85% to 95% found just once. Sample: PBMCs or T cells enriched from blood (not recorded which). The chain employs TRBV5-6 and TRBJ1-4, with a possible D match to TRBD1 (5 bases). The receptor's source is a young woman who had been exposed to COVID-19. CDR3 DNA: TGTGCCAGCAGCTTGGAGGCAGGGAAAGGAACTAATGAAAAACTGTTTTTT. This sequence encodes CASSLEAGKGTNEKLFF.